The rows below give T cell receptor beta chains drawn from one sample of a study of T cell responses to AZD1222 COVID-19 vaccine. Assay: immunoSEQ multiplex PCR; the TCRdb copy retains only in-frame clones and omits some. Of fewer than 120,000 clones detected, around 90% appear once; the ten largest clones hold more than 14%. The sample in question was peripheral blood, obtained 28 days after the second AZD1222 dose. All receptors derive from an adult who received the AZD1222 COVID-19 vaccine. Both conserved end residues are part of each CDR3. The D gene is left open where the match is weak. Part of the rows lack a size; the others show once, few, many or a class for expanded clones.

TRBJ1-2	TRBV19	-	-	CASSMLGAGYTF	TGTGCCAGTAGTATGCTGGGGGCTGGCTACACCTTC
TRBJ2-7	TRBV6-1	-	TRBD2	CASSEAAAGAGYEQYF	TGTGCCAGCAGTGAAGCGGCCGCGGGAGCTGGGTACGAGCAGTACTTC
TRBJ2-7	TRBV19	-	TRBD1	CASSPAGTGNPYEQYF	TGTGCCAGTAGTCCTGCCGGGACAGGGAACCCCTACGAGCAGTACTTC
TRBJ1-2	TRBV9	-	-	CASSRRQLNYGYTF	TGTGCCAGCAGCCGGAGACAGCTCAACTATGGCTACACCTTC
TRBJ1-1	TRBV14	few	-	CASSQGHSWQEAFF	TGTGCCAGCAGCCAGGGACACTCATGGCAAGAAGCTTTCTTT
TRBJ2-1	TRBV29-1	-	TRBD1	CSVESDRGNEQFF	TGCAGCGTTGAGTCGGACAGGGGAAATGAGCAGTTCTTC
TRBJ1-2	TRBV29-1	once	TRBD1	CSVGTGGPYGYTF	TGCAGCGTTGGGACAGGGGGCCCTTATGGCTACACCTTC
TRBJ1-2	TRBV29-1	-	-	CSVFGGRGYTF	TGCAGCGTGTTCGGGGGTCGTGGCTACACCTTC
TRBJ1-1	TRBV7-9	once	-	CASNTHYGEEAEAFF	TGTGCCAGCAACACTCATTACGGGGAAGAGGCTGAAGCTTTCTTT
TRBJ2-3	TRBV7-2	-	-	CASSSGGTDTQYF	TGTGCCAGCAGCTCTGGGGGAACAGATACGCAGTATTTT
TRBJ1-5	TRBV6-5	few	TRBD1	CASSFSRQGDGPQHF	TGTGCCAGCAGTTTCTCGCGACAGGGTGACGGCCCCCAGCATTTT
TRBJ1-1	TRBV18	-	-	CASSFGMNTEAFF	TGTGCCAGCTCTTTTGGGATGAACACTGAAGCTTTCTTT
TRBJ2-7	TRBV7-9	-	-	CASSFLEGVNYEQYF	TGTGCCAGCAGCTTCCTCGAGGGGGTTAACTACGAGCAGTACTTC
TRBJ1-3	TRBV19	-	-	CASSYAGDPGNTIYF	TGTGCCAGTAGTTATGCGGGTGATCCTGGAAACACCATATATTTT
TRBJ1-2	TRBV12-3/TRBV12-4	once	TRBD1	CASSHRDSYGYTF	TGTGCCAGCAGTCACCGGGACAGCTATGGCTACACCTTC
TRBJ1-3	TRBV11-2	-	-	CASSLGYGRTRPGNTIYF	TGTGCCAGCAGCTTAGGGTATGGCAGGACTCGGCCAGGAAACACCATATATTTT
TRBJ2-2	TRBV7-6	-	-	CASVRGAETGELFF	TGTGCCAGCGTCCGAGGGGCCGAAACCGGGGAGCTGTTTTTT
TRBJ1-6	TRBV19	-	-	CASSQRSSYNSPLHF	TGTGCCAGTAGTCAACGTAGCTCCTATAATTCACCCCTCCACTTT
TRBJ1-2	TRBV29-1	-	TRBD1	CSVGDLVGGGYTF	TGCAGCGTCGGTGACCTGGTAGGGGGCGGCTACACCTTC
TRBJ2-3	TRBV3-1/TRBV3-2	-	TRBD2	CASSQDSGGRTDTQYF	TGTGCCAGCAGCCAAGACAGCGGGGGTCGCACAGATACGCAGTATTTT
TRBJ2-3	TRBV6-2/TRBV6-3	-	-	CASSYPVDSTDTQYF	TGTGCCAGCAGTTACCCCGTTGACAGCACAGATACGCAGTATTTT
TRBJ2-2	TRBV3-1/TRBV3-2	-	TRBD1	CASSPPGQGNTGELFF	TGTGCCAGCAGCCCCCCCGGACAGGGGAACACCGGGGAGCTGTTTTTT
TRBJ1-3	TRBV12-3/TRBV12-4	-	-	CASSPDTRNTIYF	TGTGCCAGCTCCCCGGACACTAGAAACACCATATATTTT
TRBJ2-2	TRBV6-5	-	-	CASSQGNTGELFF	TGTGCCAGTTCACAGGGGAACACCGGGGAGCTGTTTTTT
TRBJ2-4	TRBV27	-	-	CASKQLAKNIQYF	TGTGCCAGCAAGCAGCTAGCCAAAAACATTCAGTACTTC
TRBJ2-2	TRBV9	-	TRBD1	CASSVQGAANTGELFF	TGTGCCAGCAGCGTACAGGGGGCCGCGAACACCGGGGAGCTGTTTTTT
TRBJ1-2	TRBV6-5	once	TRBD1	CASRDRGYYGYTF	TGTGCCAGCAGGGACAGGGGATACTATGGCTACACCTTC
TRBJ2-3	TRBV6-1	-	TRBD2	CASSETRERVYF	TGTGCCAGCAGTGAAACGCGGGAGCGGGTGTATTTT
TRBJ2-4	TRBV20-1	-	-	CSASAVAKNIQYF	TGCAGTGCTAGTGCGGTAGCCAAAAACATTCAGTACTTC
TRBJ1-1	TRBV10-3	-	TRBD1	CAITGTGGPGTEAFF	TGTGCCATCACCGGGACAGGGGGCCCGGGGACTGAAGCTTTCTTT
TRBJ2-1	TRBV28	-	-	CASSLPLEFYNEQFF	TGTGCCAGCAGTTTACCGCTAGAGTTCTACAATGAGCAGTTCTTC